This record looks at one T cell receptor (beta chain) sequence and its context. This clone was counted once. What antigen it recognizes has not been identified. No base quality values were provided; no much bigger clone lies one nucleotide off. Each collaborating institution followed its own protocols to collect whole blood in K2EDTA tubes. For TCRbeta analysis, collaborator samples were shipped as frozen whole blood, as isolated PBMCs, or as DNA extracted from either sample type. The sample originates from a study of blood T cell repertoires in COVID-19 (dated by TCRdb to about 2020). Turning to the overall study: The collaborator samples originated in the United States, Italy and Spain and spanned the acute and convalescent phases of COVID-19. Where HLA class I and class II types were available, the types were taken from metadata supplied by the sample provider, not from assay-based typing. The material from the prospective study consisted of cDNA or gDNA derived from T cells, B-cell-depleted T cells, or PBMCs. The dataset comprised deeply sampled blood TCRbeta repertoires from subjects exposed to, actively infected with, or recovered from COVID-19. The sample metadata nearly always contained a de-identified subject ID, COVID-19 status, age in years and sex. Samples came from the ongoing ImmuneRACE study (first 160 participants) plus 1,254 subjects from 6 global collaborators. The repertoires were released in a freely available public database intended as a resource for research on the immune response to SARS-CoV-2. The paper as a whole reports these results and caveats: The amount of clinical and demographic metadata varied by source and participant and was provided uncurated.

TCRbeta CDR3 regions were amplified from genomic DNA by means of the immunoSEQ Assay, a bias-controlled multiplex PCR. The original methods were these. Nucleated cell counts per sample were estimated from amplification of reference gene primers within the assay. To quantify the absolute abundance of each unique TCRbeta CDR3 rearrangement, sequence reads were collapsed and filtered. Productive Simpson clonality was computed per sample as the square root of Simpson's diversity index over productive rearrangements. Sourced from immuneACCESS, this table was stored by TCRdb with only in-frame sequences that have V and J called. A share of the clones is absent; for the studies checked, an unresolved V gene accounts for under half, and the remainder has no known explanation. V, J and clone size reflect that table, while D and trimming were determined from the DNA. Here the sample has 120,000 or so clones; about nine tenths occur a single time. The top ten clonotypes cover more than 4% of the sample.

CDR1 and CDR2, looked up from the germline V gene (reference sequence), are SEHNR and FQNEAQ. Counted from cysteine to phenylalanine, this CDR3 has 14 amino acids. This entry keeps only the CDR3 DNA: 42 bases, framed from base 1. Trimming takes 1 base off V and 8 bases off J; junction bases not matched to a gene: 1. Sequencing used peripheral blood. The V and J genes are TRBV7-9 and TRBJ2-1, with 11 central nucleotides matching TRBD2. The receptor was isolated from a man aged 40-49 years with acute or convalescent COVID-19. The CDR3 region reads CASSLEGLADEQFF. In nucleotides, the sequence is TGTGCCAGCAGCTTAGAGGGACTAGCGGATGAGCAGTTCTTC.